This T cell receptor beta chain comes out of a study of T-cell reconstitution after alpha-beta-depleted transplantation in children. This clonotype was seen a few times. Unique molecular identifiers were built into the TCRbeta library. TCRdb fed the PCR reads into MiXCR, producing one record per CDR3 protein. The sample has about 350,000 distinct CDR3 sequences; 10% to 15% are singletons. The V and J ends lost 3 bases and 0 bases, in that order; junction bases with no gene match: 4. The CDR3 runs to 16 residues. Germline CDR1 KGHDR, CDR2 SFDVKD. The sequence derives from a human donor who donated a stem cell graft to a child with Fanconi anemia. The chain carries TRBV24-1 and TRBJ2-1; 7 bases match TRBD2. Sequencing used PBMCs, obtained from the stem cell graft. CDR3 sequence reads: CATSDRRGSSYNEQFF. The CDR3 nucleotides read TGTGCCACCAGTGATAGGCGGGGGAGCTCCTACAATGAGCAGTTCTTC.